This paragraph covers one T cell receptor (beta chain) sequence. The record originates from a study of identical twins. TCRdb passed the 5' RACE reads through MiXCR, listing each CDR3 protein once. The sample includes 450,000 or so distinct CDR3 sequences, more than 13% of them seen just once. No donor was unhealthy or non-Caucasian. The CDR3 runs to 15 residues. Per the germline V gene, CDR1 is ENHRY and CDR2 is SYGVKD. V was pared by 4 bases and J by 2 bases, with 12 bases between. This sample also appeared in a second study, on yellow fever vaccine responses in identical twins.

The receptor's source is a woman between 18 and 29 years old in good health. V is TRBV10-3 and J is TRBJ2-1; unclear D gene. The sample taken for sequencing was CD4+ T cells sorted from blood. As DNA, the CDR3 is TGTGCCATCAGTGTGGGTCTCTCCACCTACAATGAGCAGTTCTTC. Protein sequence: CAISVGLSTYNEQFF.